This TCR beta chain comes out of a study of blood T cell repertoires in COVID-19. Background on the study: Sites across the United States, Italy and Spain contributed samples from acute and convalescent COVID-19. In each case, the material was cDNA or gDNA derived from T cells, B-cell-depleted T cells, or PBMCs.

Per the original methods: The assay estimated nucleated cells by amplifying reference gene primers. TCRdb's table, derived via immunoSEQ multiplex PCR, lists solely in-frame clones and lacks some. The DNA gave D and trimming, while V, J and clone size come from that table. The sample yields some 28,000 clones, 65% to 90% seen once. This TCR was sampled from a human donor in a cohort sampled during active COVID-19. Sample: peripheral blood.

The CDR3: CASSQVAGIWDTEAFF. DNA of the CDR3: TGCGCCAGCAGCCAAGTGGCAGGGATATGGGACACTGAAGCTTTCTTT. The chain employs TRBV4-3 and TRBJ1-1; D might be TRBD1 (5 bases). Germline CDR1 LGHNA, CDR2 YSLEER. V lost 1 base and J lost 3, with 15 bases in between. The CDR3 loop spans 16 amino acids.